Listed here are 28 T cell receptor beta chains from one sample, sequenced in a study of tumor-infiltrating lymphocytes in oesophageal squamous cell carcinoma. TCRdb called the PCR reads again in MiXCR, with one record for every CDR3 protein. The table has approximately 19,000 distinct CDR3 sequences, roughly half seen once; the top ten hold roughly a quarter. Sequenced: esophageal tumor tissue. The receptors stem from a male donor with esophageal squamous cell carcinoma.

There are many counts of this clonotype. A much bigger clone sits one base away, suggesting this may be a read error. V is TRBV12-3 or TRBV12-4 and J is TRBJ2-7, with D tentatively TRBD1 or TRBD2 (6 bases each). V lost 2 bases, J lost 7 bases, and 15 bases lay in between. The CDR3 sequence is 14 residues long. DNA of the CDR3: TGTGCCAGCAGTTTACGGGGGCGAAGCAATGAGCAGTACTTC. Its translation: CASSLRGRSNEQYF.

This clonotype was found once. The chain carries TRBV11-1 and TRBJ2-3; tentatively, D is TRBD1 or TRBD2 (5 bases each). CDR3 length equals 14 residues. The germline V gene has CDR1 SGHAT and CDR2 FQDESV (reference sequence). Between the trimmed V and J ends, which lost 5 bases and 3 bases, there was a span of 12 bases. The CDR3 here is CASSRVRETDTQYF. Here the CDR3 DNA reads TGTGCCAGCAGCCGAGTCAGGGAGACAGATACGCAGTATTTT.

The chain joins TRBV7-2 to TRBJ2-4, with D possibly TRBD1 on 7 matching bases. Germline V gene lookup returns CDR1 SGHTA and CDR2 FQGNSA. The CDR3 has 16 residues. Trimming shortened V by 0 bases and J by 4 bases, and 13 bases separated the two germline ends. CDR3 sequence: CASSLAGGGEKNIQYF. In nucleotides, the CDR3 is TGTGCCAGCAGCTTAGCAGGGGGCGGGGAGAAAAACATTCAGTACTTC.

This clonotype was seen repeatedly, ten times or more. The V gene is TRBV11-3, the J gene TRBJ2-1, with a weak D call TRBD2 (6 bases). Trimming took 3 bases from V and 2 from J, leaving 8 bases between them. Germline CDR1 reads SGHNT; CDR2 reads YENEEA. CDR3 length: 14 residues. The CDR3 region has the DNA TGTGCCAGCAGCTTCGGAGGGGCCTACAATGAGCAGTTCTTC. Translation gives CASSFGGAYNEQFF.

This clonotype appeared a few times. The conserved phenylalanine or tryptophan normally closing the CDR3 is absent here, so this likely arose from a read error. No DNA is shown, since the ends of the CDR3 on it are uncertain; the CDR3 is the one TCRdb lists. This chain's CDR3 is CASSLGPWGLS. This chain links TRBV7-2 with TRBJ2-7; the table's D call, TRBD2, has no DNA check behind it. CDR1 and CDR2 (germline): SGHTA, FQGNSA. The CDR3 comprises 11 residues, both ends counted.

The rearrangement joins TRBV6-5 to TRBJ2-4, with D unresolved. The CDR3 length is 15 residues. V dropped 0 bases and J dropped 13 bases, with 19 bases sitting between them. Germline V gene data show CDR1 as MNHEY and CDR2 as SVGAGI. DNA of the CDR3: TGTGCCAGCAGTTACTCACGGAGTAGCACAGATACGCAGTACTTC. Translating gives CASSYSRSSTDTQYF.

This chain uses TRBV7-9 with TRBJ2-6, with D hard to call. Trimming cost V 2 bases and J 0 bases, with 14 bases left between them. The CDR3 has 18 residues. Germline V lookup: CDR1 SEHNR, CDR2 FQNEAQ (reference sequence). The CDR3: CASSLIVRLSSGANVLTF. The CDR3 bases are TGTGCCAGCAGCTTAATTGTACGGCTCAGCTCTGGGGCCAACGTCCTGACTTTC.

The V call is TRBV12-3 or TRBV12-4, the J call TRBJ2-7; TRBD2 matches 7 bases. The J call is uncertain, as TRBJ2-5 better fits the DNA end. The length of the CDR3 is 15 residues. CDR3: CASSLGSGMSETQYF. The CDR3 DNA sequence: TGTGCCAGCAGTTTAGGCAGCGGGATGTCGGAGACCCAGTACTTC.

The genes are TRBV7-6 and TRBJ2-1, with 8 bases fitting TRBD1. The CDR3 is 16 residues long. V was clipped by 1 base and J by 7 bases; unmatched bases: 9. CDR1 and CDR2 (germline): SGHVS, FNYEAQ. In DNA, the CDR3 is TGTGCCAGCAGCTTAGTGAATTCAGGGGGCTATAATGAGCAGTTCTTC. This codes for CASSLVNSGGYNEQFF.

In this sample, this clonotype is medium-sized (0.01 to 0.1%). A clone one base away is much larger, so this may be a read error. V is TRBV7-3 and J is TRBJ2-7; 11 positions match TRBD2. The CDR3 covers 15 residues. V shed 5 bases, J shed 7 bases, and the junction held 10 bases outside the gene matches. The germline gives CDR1 SGHTA, CDR2 FQGTGA. CDR3 coding DNA: TGTGCCAGCAGCATAGGGACTAGCGGAGTTAATGAGCAGTACTTC. Translated: CASSIGTSGVNEQYF.

This clonotype has a count of ten or more. This rearrangement joins TRBV28 to TRBJ1-5; D unclear. This CDR3 is 18 amino acids long. Deletions cut 10 bases from V and 3 bases from J, with 28 bases between. Germline V lookup: CDR1 MDHEN, CDR2 SYDVKM. The CDR3 nucleotides read TGTGCCACCCGTAACCGGGTTATTCAACCGGGCCACAATCAGCCCCAGCATTTT. Its translation is CATRNRVIQPGHNQPQHF.

This chain connects TRBV7-2 to TRBJ2-5; TRBD2 agrees at 7 bases. The DNA end is a closer match to TRBJ2-1, so the J assignment may be wrong. CDR1 and CDR2 (germline): SGHTA, FQGNSA. The CDR3 runs 16 residues. The CDR3 bases are TGTGCCAGCAGCTGGCGACTAGCAAGTAATCACAATGAGCAGTTCTTC. It translates to CASSWRLASNHNEQFF.

The genes are TRBV7-2 and TRBJ2-2; 7 nucleotides align to TRBD2. The CDR3 is 17 residues long. Germline CDR1 SGHTA, CDR2 FQGNSA. V shed 5 bases, J shed 5 bases, and the junction held 14 bases outside the gene matches. CDR3 in amino acids: CASSPSPRQRETGELFF. In nucleotides, the CDR3 is TGTGCCAGCAGCCCCTCCCCCCGACAGCGGGAAACCGGGGAGCTGTTTTTT.

The chain uses TRBV6-8 and TRBJ2-5; D unclear. The closer fit of TRBJ2-7 to the DNA end suggests the J call may be wrong. CDR1 and CDR2 (germline): MNHGY, SAAAGT. The CDR3 totals 13 residues. This chain's CDR3 is CASKLGGPYEQYF. CDR3 coding DNA: TGTGCCAGCAAGCTCGGCGGTCCTTACGAGCAGTACTTC.

The gene calls are TRBV11-2 and TRBJ2-7; 12 bases map to TRBD2. The assigned J gene may be wrong: the sequence end matches TRBJ2-1 better. Per germline, CDR1 SGHAT and CDR2 FQNNGV. The CDR3 contains 17 residues. CDR3 protein: CASSSRTSGTLYNEQFF. CDR3 bases: TGTGCCAGCAGCTCACGGACTAGCGGGACTTTATACAATGAGCAGTTCTTC.

Concerning this clonotype: A single base separates this from a much larger clone, so it may be a read error. The chain has TRBV28 and TRBJ2-7; TRBD2 matches 8 bases. Germline assignment: CDR1 MDHEN and CDR2 SYDVKM. The CDR3 is 19 amino acids. Trimming took 3 bases from V and 7 from J; bases not matched to a gene: 23. CDR3 region: CASSFPRALSSGGYNEQYF. CDR3 sequence (DNA): TGTGCCAGCAGTTTCCCCCGGGCTCTTTCAAGCGGGGGCTACAATGAGCAGTACTTC.

This clonotype was seen more than once but under ten times. The chain links TRBV7-3 to TRBJ2-1; unclear D gene. The CDR3 extends over 15 amino acids. V was trimmed by 0 bases and J by 0 bases, leaving 6 bases between them. From germline, CDR1 is SGHTA and CDR2 FQGTGA. CDR3 in amino acids: CASSLTVSSYNEQFF. The CDR3 bases are TGTGCCAGCAGCTTAACTGTAAGCTCCTACAATGAGCAGTTCTTC.

This rearrangement joins TRBV7-3 to TRBJ2-1, with 11 positions matching TRBD2. The J segment lost 6 bases and the V segment lost 5 bases, leaving 3 bases of the junction unmatched. Germline V gene sequence: CDR1 SGHTA, CDR2 FQGTGA. The CDR3 consists of 14 residues. The CDR3 coding sequence is TGTGCCAGCAGCCCGACTAGCGGGGCCAATGAGCAGTTCTTC. It codes for CASSPTSGANEQFF. The whole variable domain, filled in from reference TRBV7-3 and TRBJ2-1, reads GAGVSQTPSNKVTEKGKYVELRCDPISGHTALYWYRQSLGQGPEFLIYFQGTGAADDSGLPNDRFFAVRPEGSVSTLKIQRTERGDSAVYLCASSPTSGANEQFFGPGTRLTVL.

The sample holds many counts of this clonotype. The rearrangement uses TRBV6-2 or TRBV6-3 and TRBJ1-1; maybe TRBD1 (5 bases). Trimming pared 0 bases from V and 6 bases from J, leaving 8 bases between. Germline CDR1 and CDR2: MNHEY and SVGEGT. This CDR3 has 13 amino acids. This CDR3 reads CASSYSNRPEAFF. The DNA of the CDR3 is TGTGCCAGCAGTTACTCGAACAGGCCTGAAGCTTTCTTT.

V is TRBV10-2 and J is TRBJ2-5; 7 positions match TRBD2. With the DNA end fitting TRBJ2-7 better, the J assignment may be wrong. This CDR3 has 14 residues. Germline values: CDR1 WSHSY, CDR2 SAAADI. The CDR3 sequence: CASSERTSLYEQYF. The CDR3 DNA reads TGCGCCAGCAGTGAAAGGACTAGTCTGTACGAGCAGTACTTC.

V is TRBV6-5 and J is TRBJ2-1; tentatively, D is TRBD1 or TRBD2 (5 bases each). The DNA matches TRBJ2-5 better at its end, which makes the J call doubtful. The CDR3 runs 15 residues. Germline CDR1 and CDR2: MNHEY and SVGAGI. CDR3 sequence reads: CASSYGVEGVETQYF. The CDR3 DNA sequence: TGTGCCAGCAGCTACGGGGTCGAAGGGGTAGAGACCCAGTACTTC.

This clonotype was counted a single time. The V and J genes are TRBV10-2 and TRBJ2-3; 12 bases fit TRBD2. The DNA end is a closer match to TRBJ2-7, so the J assignment may be wrong. The CDR3 spans 13 residues. CDR1 is WSHSY and CDR2 is SAAADI in the germline V gene. The CDR3 spells CAGRLAGESEQYF. The CDR3 DNA follows: TGCGCCGGGAGACTAGCGGGAGAGTCCGAGCAGTACTTC.

The genes are TRBV14 and TRBJ2-1; D call uncertain. V lost 5 bases, J lost 3 bases, and 8 bases lay in between. Germline CDR1 and CDR2: SGHDN and FVKESK. The CDR3 extends over 13 amino acids. The CDR3 loop reads CASSADFYNEQFF. The CDR3 DNA sequence: TGTGCCAGCAGCGCCGACTTCTACAATGAGCAGTTCTTC.

In the case of this clonotype: One end of the junction is discordant with germline, which a read error may explain. The chain employs TRBV7-9 and TRBJ2-4, with D perhaps TRBD1 (6 bases). The CDR3 runs to 15 residues. Germline V gives CDR1 SEHNR, CDR2 FQNEAQ (reference sequence). CDR3 DNA sequence: TGTGCCAGCAGCTTAGGGCAGGGGATGCGTTCACCCCTCCACTTC. This encodes CASSLGQGMRSPLHF.

This sequence joins TRBV11-2 and TRBJ1-6, with 8 bases matching TRBD1. J gave up 1 base and V 5 bases, and 13 bases lay outside the gene matches. This CDR3 is 19 amino acids long. The germline gives CDR1 SGHAT, CDR2 FQNNGV. The CDR3 loop is CASSPGRQGARSYNSPLHF. CDR3 bases: TGTGCCAGCAGCCCGGGGCGCCAGGGGGCACGGTCCTATAATTCACCCCTCCACTTT. The complete variable domain, with remaining parts taken from reference TRBV11-2 and TRBJ1-6, reads EAGVAQSPRYKIIEKRQSVAFWCNPISGHATLYWYQQILGQGPKLLIQFQNNGVVDDSQLPKDRFSAERLKGVDSTLKIQPAKLEDSAVYLCASSPGRQGARSYNSPLHFGNGTRLTVT.

The chain uses TRBV12-3 or TRBV12-4 and TRBJ2-2; D is ambiguous. This CDR3 is built from 12 residues. The ends were cut back, 5 bases at V and 8 bases at J, with 9 bases in the middle. The CDR3 protein is CASSQVRGELFF. Written as DNA, the CDR3 is TGTGCCAGCAGTCAAGTTAGGGGGGAGCTGTTTTTT.

This clonotype was seen ten or more times. CDR3 DNA sequence: TGTGCCAGCAGTGACCCCCCCCGGGGCCAGTACTTC. Its protein product is CASSDPPRGQYF. The chain combines TRBV2 with TRBJ2-5; weak D call: TRBD2 (5 bases). Trimming removed 3 bases from V and 10 bases from J, with 12 bases in between. The CDR3 loop spans 12 amino acids. Germline V gene sequence: CDR1 SNHLY, CDR2 FYNNEI.

The V and J genes are TRBV7-6 and TRBJ2-3; D is undetermined. The end of the DNA fits TRBJ2-5 better, so the J call may be wrong. The CDR3 spans 13 residues. Germline values: CDR1 SGHVS, CDR2 FNYEAQ. As DNA, the CDR3 is TGTGCCAGCAGCTTCGGGCTCCAAGAGACCCAGTACTTC. This encodes CASSFGLQETQYF.